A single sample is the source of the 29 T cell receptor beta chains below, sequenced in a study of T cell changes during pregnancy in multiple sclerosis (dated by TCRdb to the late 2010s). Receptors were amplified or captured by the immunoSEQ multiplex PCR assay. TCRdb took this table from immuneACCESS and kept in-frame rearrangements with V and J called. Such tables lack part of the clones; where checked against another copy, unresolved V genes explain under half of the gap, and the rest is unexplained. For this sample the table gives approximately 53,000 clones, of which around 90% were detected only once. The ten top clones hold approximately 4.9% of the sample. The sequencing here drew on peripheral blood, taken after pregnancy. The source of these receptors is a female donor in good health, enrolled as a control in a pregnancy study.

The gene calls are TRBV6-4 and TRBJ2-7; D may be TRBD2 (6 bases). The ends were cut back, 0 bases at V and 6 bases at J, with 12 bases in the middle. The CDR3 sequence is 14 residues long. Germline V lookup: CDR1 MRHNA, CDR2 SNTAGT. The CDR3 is CASSDSPTGGEQYF. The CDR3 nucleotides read TGTGCCAGCAGTGACTCCCCGACCGGGGGCGAGCAGTACTTC.

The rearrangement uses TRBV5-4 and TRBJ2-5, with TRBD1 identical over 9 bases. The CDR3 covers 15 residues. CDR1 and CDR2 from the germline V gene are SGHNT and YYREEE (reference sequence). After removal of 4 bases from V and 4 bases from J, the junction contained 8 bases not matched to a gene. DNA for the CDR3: TGTGCCAGCAGCCCCCGGGACAGGGTATCAGAGACCCAGTACTTC. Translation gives CASSPRDRVSETQYF.

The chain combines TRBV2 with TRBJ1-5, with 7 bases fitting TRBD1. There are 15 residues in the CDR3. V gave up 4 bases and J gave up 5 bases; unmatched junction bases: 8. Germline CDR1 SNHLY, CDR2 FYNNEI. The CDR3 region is CASSGTGSQDQPQHF. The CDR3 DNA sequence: TGTGCCAGCAGTGGGACAGGATCTCAAGATCAGCCCCAGCATTTT.

CDR3 coding DNA: TGTGCCAGCAGTGAAGCTCGGGACAGGGGTATGAAAGGGCTGTTTTTT. Protein sequence: CASSEARDRGMKGLFF. The chain couples TRBV6-1 to TRBJ1-4, with 10 positions matching TRBD1. The trim removed 0 bases at V and 14 bases at J, leaving 12 bases unmatched. The germline CDR1 and CDR2 sequences are MNHNS and SASEGT. The CDR3 is made up of 16 amino acids.

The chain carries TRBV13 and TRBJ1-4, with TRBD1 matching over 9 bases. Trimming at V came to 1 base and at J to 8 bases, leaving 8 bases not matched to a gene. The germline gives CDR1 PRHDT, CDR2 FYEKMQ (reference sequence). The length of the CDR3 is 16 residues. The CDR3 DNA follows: TGTGCCAGCAGCTTAGTCCGGGACAGGGAGACGGAAAAACTGTTTTTT. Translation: CASSLVRDRETEKLFF.

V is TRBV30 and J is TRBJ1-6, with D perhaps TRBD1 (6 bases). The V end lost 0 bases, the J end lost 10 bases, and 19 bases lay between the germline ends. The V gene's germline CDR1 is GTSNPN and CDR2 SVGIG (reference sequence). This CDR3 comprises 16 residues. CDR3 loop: CAWSVLTGMIGSPLHF. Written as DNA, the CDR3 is TGTGCCTGGAGTGTACTCACAGGGATGATCGGGTCACCCCTCCACTTT.

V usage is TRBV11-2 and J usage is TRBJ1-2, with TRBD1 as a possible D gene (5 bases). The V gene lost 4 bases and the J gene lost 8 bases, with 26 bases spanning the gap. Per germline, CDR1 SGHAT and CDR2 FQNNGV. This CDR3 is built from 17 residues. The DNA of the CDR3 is TGTGCCAGCAGCTATAGCAGGGACCCTGACCGTGGAGGGGGCTACACCTTC. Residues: CASSYSRDPDRGGGYTF.

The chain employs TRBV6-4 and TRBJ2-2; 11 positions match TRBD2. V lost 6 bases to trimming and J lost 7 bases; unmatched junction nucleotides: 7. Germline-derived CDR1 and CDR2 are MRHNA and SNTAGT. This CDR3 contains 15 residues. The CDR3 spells CASSVAGGPIGELFF. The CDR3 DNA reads TGTGCCAGCAGCGTAGCGGGAGGGCCTATCGGGGAGCTGTTTTTT.

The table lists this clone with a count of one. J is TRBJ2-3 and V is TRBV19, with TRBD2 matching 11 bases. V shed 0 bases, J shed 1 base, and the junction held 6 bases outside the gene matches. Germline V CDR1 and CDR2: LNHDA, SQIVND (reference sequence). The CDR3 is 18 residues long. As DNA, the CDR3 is TGTGCCAGTAGTATAGAGGCTAGCGGGAGGCTCGGCACAGATACGCAGTATTTT. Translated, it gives CASSIEASGRLGTDTQYF.

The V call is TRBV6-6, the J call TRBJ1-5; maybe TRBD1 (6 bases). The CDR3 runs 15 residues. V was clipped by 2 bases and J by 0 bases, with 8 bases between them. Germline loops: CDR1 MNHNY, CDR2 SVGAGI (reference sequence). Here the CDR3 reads CASSYGQSSNQPQHF. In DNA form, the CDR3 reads TGTGCCAGCAGTTACGGACAGAGTAGCAATCAGCCCCAGCATTTT.

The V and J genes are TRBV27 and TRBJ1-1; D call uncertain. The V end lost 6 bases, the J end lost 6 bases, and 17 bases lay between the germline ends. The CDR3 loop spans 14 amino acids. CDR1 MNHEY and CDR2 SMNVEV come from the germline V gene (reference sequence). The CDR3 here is CASRIQVLNSEAFF. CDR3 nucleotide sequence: TGTGCCAGCAGAATCCAGGTTCTTAACTCTGAAGCTTTCTTT.

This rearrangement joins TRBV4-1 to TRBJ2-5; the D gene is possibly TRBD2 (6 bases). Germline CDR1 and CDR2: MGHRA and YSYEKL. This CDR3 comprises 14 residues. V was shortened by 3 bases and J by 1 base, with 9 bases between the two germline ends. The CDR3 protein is CASSQLGGQETQYF. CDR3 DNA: TGCGCCAGCAGCCAGCTGGGGGGCCAAGAGACCCAGTACTTC.

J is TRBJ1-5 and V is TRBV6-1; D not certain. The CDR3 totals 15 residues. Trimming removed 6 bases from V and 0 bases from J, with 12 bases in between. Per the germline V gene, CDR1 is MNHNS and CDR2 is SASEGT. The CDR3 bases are TGTGCCAGCAGAGTTCGACAAAATAGCAATCAGCCCCAGCATTTT. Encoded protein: CASRVRQNSNQPQHF.

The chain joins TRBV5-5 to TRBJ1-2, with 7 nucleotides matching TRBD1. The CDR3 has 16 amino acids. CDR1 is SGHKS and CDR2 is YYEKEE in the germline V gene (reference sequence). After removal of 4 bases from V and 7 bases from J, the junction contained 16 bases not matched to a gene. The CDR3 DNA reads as TGTGCCAGCAGCACCTCTACCGGGACAGTCGACGGTGGCTACACCTTC. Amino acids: CASSTSTGTVDGGYTF.

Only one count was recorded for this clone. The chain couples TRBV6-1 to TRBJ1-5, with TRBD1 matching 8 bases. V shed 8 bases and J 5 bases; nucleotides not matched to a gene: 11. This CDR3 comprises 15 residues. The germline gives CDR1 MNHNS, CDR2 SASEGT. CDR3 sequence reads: CASGPGTGGYQPQHF. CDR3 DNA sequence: TGTGCCAGCGGACCCGGGACAGGTGGATATCAGCCCCAGCATTTT.

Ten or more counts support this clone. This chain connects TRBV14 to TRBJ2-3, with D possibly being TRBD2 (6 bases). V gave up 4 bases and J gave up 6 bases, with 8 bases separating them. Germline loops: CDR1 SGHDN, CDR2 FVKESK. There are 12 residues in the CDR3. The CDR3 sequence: CASSLRGDTQYF. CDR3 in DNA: TGTGCCAGCAGCCTCCGGGGGGATACGCAGTATTTT. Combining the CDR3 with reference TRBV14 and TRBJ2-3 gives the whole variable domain EAGVTQFPSHSVIEKGQTVTLRCDPISGHDNLYWYRRVMGKEIKFLLHFVKESKQDESGMPNNRFLAERTGGTYSTLKVQPAELEDSGVYFCASSLRGDTQYFGPGTRLTVL.

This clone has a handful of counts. The CDR3 nucleotides read TGCAGCGTTCCTTCCCAAGTTCAGAATGGCTACACCTTC. As protein: CSVPSQVQNGYTF. The chain joins TRBV29-1 to TRBJ1-2; D is unresolved. The germline V and J ends were trimmed by 5 bases and 6 bases, with 16 bases remaining between them. This CDR3 is built from 13 residues. CDR1 is SQVTM, CDR2 ANQGSEA, per germline.

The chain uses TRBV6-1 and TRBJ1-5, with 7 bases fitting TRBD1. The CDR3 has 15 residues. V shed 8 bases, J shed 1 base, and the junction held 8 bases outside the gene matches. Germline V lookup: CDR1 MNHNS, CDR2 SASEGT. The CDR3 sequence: CASDREITSNQPQHF. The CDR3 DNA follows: TGTGCCAGCGACAGGGAGATTACGAGCAATCAGCCCCAGCATTTT.

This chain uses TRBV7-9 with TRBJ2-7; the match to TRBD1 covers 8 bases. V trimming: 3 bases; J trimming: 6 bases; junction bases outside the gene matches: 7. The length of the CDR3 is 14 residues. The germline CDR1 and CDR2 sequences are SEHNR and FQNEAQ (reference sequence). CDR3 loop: CASSLWAGGSEQYF. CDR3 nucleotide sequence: TGTGCCAGCAGCTTGTGGGCAGGGGGCAGCGAGCAGTACTTC. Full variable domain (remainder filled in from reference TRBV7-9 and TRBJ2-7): DTGVSQNPRHKITKRGQNVTFRCDPISEHNRLYWYRQTLGQGPEFLTYFQNEAQLEKSRLLSDRFSAERPKGSFSTLEIQRTEQGDSAMYLCASSLWAGGSEQYFGPGTRLTVT.

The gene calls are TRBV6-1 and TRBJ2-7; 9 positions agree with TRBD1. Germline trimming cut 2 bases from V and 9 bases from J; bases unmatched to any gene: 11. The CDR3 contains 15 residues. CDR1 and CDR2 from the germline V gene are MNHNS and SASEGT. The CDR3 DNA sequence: TGTGCCAGCAGTGAAACGGGAACAGGGGGCCACGGGCAGTACTTC. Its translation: CASSETGTGGHGQYF.

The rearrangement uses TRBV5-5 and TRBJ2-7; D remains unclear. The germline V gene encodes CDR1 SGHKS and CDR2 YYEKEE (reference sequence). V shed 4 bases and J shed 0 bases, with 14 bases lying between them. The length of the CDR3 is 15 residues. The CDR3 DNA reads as TGTGCCAGCAGCAAAGGTCCTAGGAGCTCCTACGAGCAGTACTTC. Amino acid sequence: CASSKGPRSSYEQYF.

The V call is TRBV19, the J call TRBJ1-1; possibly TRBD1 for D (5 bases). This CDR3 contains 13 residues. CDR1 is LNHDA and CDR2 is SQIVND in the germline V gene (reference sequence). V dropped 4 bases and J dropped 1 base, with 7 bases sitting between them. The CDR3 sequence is CASSRQRNTEAFF. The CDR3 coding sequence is TGTGCCAGTAGTAGACAGAGGAACACTGAAGCTTTCTTT. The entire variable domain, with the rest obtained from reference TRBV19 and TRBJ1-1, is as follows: DGGITQSPKYLFRKEGQNVTLSCEQNLNHDAMYWYRQDPGQGLRLIYYSQIVNDFQKGDIAEGYSVSREKKESFPLTVTSAQKNPTAFYLCASSRQRNTEAFFGQGTRLTVV.

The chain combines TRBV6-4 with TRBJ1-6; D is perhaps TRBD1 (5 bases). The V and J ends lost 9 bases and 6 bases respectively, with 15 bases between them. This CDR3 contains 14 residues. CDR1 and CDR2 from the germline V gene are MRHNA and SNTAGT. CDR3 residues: CARKGLRSNSPLHF. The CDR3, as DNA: TGTGCCAGAAAGGGGCTGAGGTCTAATTCACCCCTCCACTTT.

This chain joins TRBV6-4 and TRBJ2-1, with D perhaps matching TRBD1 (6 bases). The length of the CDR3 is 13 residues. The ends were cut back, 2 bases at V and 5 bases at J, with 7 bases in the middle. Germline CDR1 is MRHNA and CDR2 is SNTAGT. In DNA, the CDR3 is TGTGCCAGCAGTGACGGGACAAACAATGAGCAGTTCTTC. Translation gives CASSDGTNNEQFF.

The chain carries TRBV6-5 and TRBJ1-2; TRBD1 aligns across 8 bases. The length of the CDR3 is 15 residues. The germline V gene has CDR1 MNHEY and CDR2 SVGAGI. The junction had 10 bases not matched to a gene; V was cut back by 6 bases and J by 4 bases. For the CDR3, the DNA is TGTGCCAGCAGGGAGCAGGGGGCGCCGGGCTATGGCTACACCTTC. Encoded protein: CASREQGAPGYGYTF.

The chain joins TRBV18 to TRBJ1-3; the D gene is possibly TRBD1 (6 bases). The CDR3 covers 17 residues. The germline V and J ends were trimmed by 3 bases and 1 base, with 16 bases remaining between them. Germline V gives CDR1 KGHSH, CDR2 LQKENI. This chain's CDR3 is CASSPSGGLPSGNTIYF. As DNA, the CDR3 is TGTGCCAGCTCACCTTCGGGGGGCCTACCTTCTGGAAACACCATATATTTT.

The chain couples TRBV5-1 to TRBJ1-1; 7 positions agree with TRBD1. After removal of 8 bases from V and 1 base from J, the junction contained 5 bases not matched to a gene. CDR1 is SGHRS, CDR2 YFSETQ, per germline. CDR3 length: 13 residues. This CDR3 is CASGTDPNTEAFF. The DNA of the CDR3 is TGCGCCAGTGGGACAGACCCGAACACTGAAGCTTTCTTT.

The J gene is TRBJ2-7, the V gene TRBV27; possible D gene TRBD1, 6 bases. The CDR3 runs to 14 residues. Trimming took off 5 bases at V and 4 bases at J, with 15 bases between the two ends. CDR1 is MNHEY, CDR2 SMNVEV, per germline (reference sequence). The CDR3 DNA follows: TGTGCCAGCAGTCTAATACAGGGCCGGTACGAGCAGTACTTC. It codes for CASSLIQGRYEQYF.

For the CDR3, the DNA is TGTGCCAGCAACGCACTTTCTGGGACTAGCCAAAGCACAGATACGCAGTATTTT. Residues: CASNALSGTSQSTDTQYF. The chain has TRBV14 and TRBJ2-3; TRBD2 matches 9 bases. This CDR3 contains 18 residues. Germline V gene lookup returns CDR1 SGHDN and CDR2 FVKESK. The J segment lost 0 bases and the V segment lost 7 bases, leaving 14 bases of the junction unmatched.